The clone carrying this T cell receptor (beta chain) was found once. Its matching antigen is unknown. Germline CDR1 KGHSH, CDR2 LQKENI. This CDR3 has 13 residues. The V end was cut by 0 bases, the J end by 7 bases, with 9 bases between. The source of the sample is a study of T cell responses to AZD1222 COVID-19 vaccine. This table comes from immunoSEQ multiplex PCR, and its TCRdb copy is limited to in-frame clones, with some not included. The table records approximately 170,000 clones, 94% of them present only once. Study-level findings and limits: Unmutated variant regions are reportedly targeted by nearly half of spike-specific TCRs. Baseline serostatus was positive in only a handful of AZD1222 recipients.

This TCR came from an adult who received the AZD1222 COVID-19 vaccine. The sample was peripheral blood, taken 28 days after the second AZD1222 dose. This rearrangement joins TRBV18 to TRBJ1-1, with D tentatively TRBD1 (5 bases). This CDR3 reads CASSPPGALEAFF. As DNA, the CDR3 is TGTGCCAGCTCACCACCTGGGGCCCTTGAAGCTTTCTTT. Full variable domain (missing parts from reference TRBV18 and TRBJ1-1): NAGVMQNPRHLVRRRGQEARLRCSPMKGHSHVYWYRQLPEEGLKFMVYLQKENIIDESGMPKERFSAEFPKEGPSILRIQQVVRGDSAAYFCASSPPGALEAFFGQGTRLTVV.